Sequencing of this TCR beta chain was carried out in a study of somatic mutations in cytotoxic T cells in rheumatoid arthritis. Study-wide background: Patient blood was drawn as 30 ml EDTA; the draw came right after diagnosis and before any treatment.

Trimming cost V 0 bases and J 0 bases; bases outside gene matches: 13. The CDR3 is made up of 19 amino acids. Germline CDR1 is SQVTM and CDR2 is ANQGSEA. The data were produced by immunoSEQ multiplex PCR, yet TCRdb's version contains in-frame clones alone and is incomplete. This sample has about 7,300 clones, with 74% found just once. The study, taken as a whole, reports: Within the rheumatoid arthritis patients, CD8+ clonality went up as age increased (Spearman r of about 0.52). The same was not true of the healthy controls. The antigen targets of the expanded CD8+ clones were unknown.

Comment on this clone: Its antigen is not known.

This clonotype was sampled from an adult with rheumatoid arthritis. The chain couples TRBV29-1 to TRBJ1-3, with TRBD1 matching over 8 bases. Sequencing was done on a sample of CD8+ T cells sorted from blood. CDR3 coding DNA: TGCAGCGTTGAAGATCTTACCGGGACAGGAACAGTCTCTGGAAACACCATATATTTT. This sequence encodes CSVEDLTGTGTVSGNTIYF.